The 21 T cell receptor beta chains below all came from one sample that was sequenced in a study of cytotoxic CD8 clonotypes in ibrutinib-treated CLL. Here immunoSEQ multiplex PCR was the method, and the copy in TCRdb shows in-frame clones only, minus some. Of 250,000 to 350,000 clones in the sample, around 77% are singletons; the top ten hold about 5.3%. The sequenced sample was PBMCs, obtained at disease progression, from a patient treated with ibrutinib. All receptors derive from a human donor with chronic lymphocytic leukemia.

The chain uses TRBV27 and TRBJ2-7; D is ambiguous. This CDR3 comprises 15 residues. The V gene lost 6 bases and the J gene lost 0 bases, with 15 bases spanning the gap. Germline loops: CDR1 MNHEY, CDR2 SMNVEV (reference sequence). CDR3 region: CASRPLGVLSYEQYF. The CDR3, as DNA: TGTGCCAGCAGGCCCTTAGGCGTACTCTCCTACGAGCAGTACTTC.

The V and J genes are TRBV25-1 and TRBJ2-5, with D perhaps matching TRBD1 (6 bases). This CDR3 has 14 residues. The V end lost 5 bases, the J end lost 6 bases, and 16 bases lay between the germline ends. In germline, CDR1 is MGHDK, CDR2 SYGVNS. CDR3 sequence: CASSPLERGKTQYF. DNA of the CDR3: TGTGCCAGCAGTCCATTAGAAAGGGGGAAGACCCAGTACTTC.

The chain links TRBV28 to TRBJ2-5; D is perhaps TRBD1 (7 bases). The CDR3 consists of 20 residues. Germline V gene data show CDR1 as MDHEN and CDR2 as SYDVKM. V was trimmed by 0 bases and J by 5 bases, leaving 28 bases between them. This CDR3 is CASSLWTGKDERSGGETQYF. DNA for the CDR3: TGTGCCAGCAGTTTATGGACAGGGAAGGACGAGCGGTCAGGAGGGGAGACCCAGTACTTC.

The CDR3 DNA sequence: TGTGCCAGCAGCTCCCGGGTGCAGGTTGGCGGGGAGCTGTTTTTT. Its translation: CASSSRVQVGGELFF. The chain combines TRBV9 with TRBJ2-2; the D is unclear. V was clipped by 4 bases and J by 7 bases, with 17 bases between them. Per germline, CDR1 SGDLS and CDR2 YYNGEE. This CDR3 is 15 amino acids long.

Here the CDR3 DNA reads TGTGCCAGTAGATTGCACTCTGGAAACACCATATATTTT. It translates to CASRLHSGNTIYF. V gene TRBV19 combines with J gene TRBJ1-3; D is uncertain. Germline V gene lookup returns CDR1 LNHDA and CDR2 SQIVND (reference sequence). V shed 6 bases and J shed 0 bases, with 6 bases lying between them. This CDR3 spans 13 amino acids.

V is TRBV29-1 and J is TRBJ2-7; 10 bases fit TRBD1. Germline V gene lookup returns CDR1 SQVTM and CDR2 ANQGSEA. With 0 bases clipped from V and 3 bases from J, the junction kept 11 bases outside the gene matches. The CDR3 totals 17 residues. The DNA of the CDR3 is TGCAGCGTTGAAGATAGGTTTACCGGGACAGGGGACTACGAGCAGTACTTC. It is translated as CSVEDRFTGTGDYEQYF.

The CDR3 loop is CASASLSGANVLTF. In DNA form, the CDR3 reads TGTGCCAGCGCGAGTCTCTCTGGGGCCAACGTCCTGACTTTC. The V and J genes are TRBV7-2 and TRBJ2-6; D unclear. Germline assignment: CDR1 SGHTA and CDR2 FQGNSA. This CDR3 is 14 amino acids long. V lost 8 bases and J lost 0, with 8 bases in between.

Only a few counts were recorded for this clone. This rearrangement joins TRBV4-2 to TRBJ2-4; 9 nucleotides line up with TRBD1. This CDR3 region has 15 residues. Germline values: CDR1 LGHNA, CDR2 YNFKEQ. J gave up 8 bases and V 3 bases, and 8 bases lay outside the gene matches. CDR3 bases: TGTGCCAGCAGCCATCTGCCGCGACAGGGGGACATTCAGTACTTC. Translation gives CASSHLPRQGDIQYF.

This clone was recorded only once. This CDR3 reads CATSRVLARTDTQYF. The CDR3 DNA reads TGTGCCACCAGCAGAGTACTAGCGCGTACAGATACGCAGTATTTT. The V and J genes are TRBV15 and TRBJ2-3; TRBD2 matches 7 bases. Germline values: CDR1 LNHNV, CDR2 YYDKDF (reference sequence). Trimming at V came to 1 base and at J to 3 bases, leaving 4 bases not matched to a gene. This CDR3 region has 15 residues.

This CDR3 reads CASSMSRSDYYEQYF. The DNA of the CDR3 is TGTGCCAGTAGTATGAGCAGGAGCGACTACTACGAGCAGTACTTC. This sequence joins TRBV19 and TRBJ2-7; D is possibly TRBD2 (5 bases). The CDR3 loop spans 15 amino acids. V was cut by 3 bases and J by 3 bases, with 15 bases left in between. Germline V gene data show CDR1 as LNHDA and CDR2 as SQIVND (reference sequence).

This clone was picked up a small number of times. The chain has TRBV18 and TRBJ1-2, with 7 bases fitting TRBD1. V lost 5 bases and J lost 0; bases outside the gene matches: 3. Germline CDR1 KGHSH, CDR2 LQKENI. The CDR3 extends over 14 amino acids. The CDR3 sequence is CASSRQGSNYGYTF. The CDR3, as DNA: TGTGCCAGCTCAAGACAGGGATCTAACTATGGCTACACCTTC.

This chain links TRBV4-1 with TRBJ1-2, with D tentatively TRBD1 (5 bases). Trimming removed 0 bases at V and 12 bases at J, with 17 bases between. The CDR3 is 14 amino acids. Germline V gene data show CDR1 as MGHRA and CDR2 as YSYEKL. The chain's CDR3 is CASSQDRQGLYHTF. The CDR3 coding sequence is TGCGCCAGCAGCCAAGATCGCCAGGGTTTATATCACACCTTC.

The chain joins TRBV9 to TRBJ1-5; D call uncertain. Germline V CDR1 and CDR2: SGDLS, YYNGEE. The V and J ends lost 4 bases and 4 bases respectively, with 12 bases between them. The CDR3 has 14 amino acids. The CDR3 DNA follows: TGTGCCAGCAGCCCCGGGAGAAGGAATCAGCCCCAGCATTTT. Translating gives CASSPGRRNQPQHF.

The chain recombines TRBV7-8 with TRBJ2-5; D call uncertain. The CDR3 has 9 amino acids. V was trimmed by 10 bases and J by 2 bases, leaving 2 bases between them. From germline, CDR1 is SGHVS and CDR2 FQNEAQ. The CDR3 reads CATQETQYF. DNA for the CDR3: TGTGCCACTCAAGAGACCCAGTACTTC.

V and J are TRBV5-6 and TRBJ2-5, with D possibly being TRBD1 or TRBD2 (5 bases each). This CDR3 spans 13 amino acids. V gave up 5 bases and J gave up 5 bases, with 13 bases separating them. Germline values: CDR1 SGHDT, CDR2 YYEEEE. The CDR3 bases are TGTGCCAGCAGTGGGACCGGGGCGGAGACCCAGTACTTC. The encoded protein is CASSGTGAETQYF.

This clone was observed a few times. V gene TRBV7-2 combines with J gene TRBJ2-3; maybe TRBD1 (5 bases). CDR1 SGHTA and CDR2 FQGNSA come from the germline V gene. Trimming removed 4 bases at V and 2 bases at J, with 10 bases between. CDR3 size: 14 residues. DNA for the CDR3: TGTGCCAGCAGCTGGGCCAGGGCCACAGATACGCAGTATTTT. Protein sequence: CASSWARATDTQYF.

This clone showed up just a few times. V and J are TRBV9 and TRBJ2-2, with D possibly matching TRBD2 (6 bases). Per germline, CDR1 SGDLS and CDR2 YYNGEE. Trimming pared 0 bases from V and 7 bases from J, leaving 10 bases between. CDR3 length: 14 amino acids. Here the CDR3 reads CASSVAGAHGELFF. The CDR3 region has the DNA TGTGCCAGCAGCGTAGCGGGAGCCCACGGGGAGCTGTTTTTT.

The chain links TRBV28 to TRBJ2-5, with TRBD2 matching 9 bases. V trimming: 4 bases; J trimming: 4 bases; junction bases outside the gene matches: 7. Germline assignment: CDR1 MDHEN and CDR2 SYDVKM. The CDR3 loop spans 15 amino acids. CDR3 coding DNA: TGTGCCAGCAGTTCCATAGCGGGAGTTGCAGAGACCCAGTACTTC. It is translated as CASSSIAGVAETQYF.

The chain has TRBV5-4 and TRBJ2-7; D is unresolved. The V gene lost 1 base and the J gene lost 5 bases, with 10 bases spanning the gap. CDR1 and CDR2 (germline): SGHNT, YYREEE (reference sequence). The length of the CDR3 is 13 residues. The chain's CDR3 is CASSLFKGDEQYF. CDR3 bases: TGTGCCAGCAGCTTGTTTAAGGGTGACGAGCAGTACTTC.

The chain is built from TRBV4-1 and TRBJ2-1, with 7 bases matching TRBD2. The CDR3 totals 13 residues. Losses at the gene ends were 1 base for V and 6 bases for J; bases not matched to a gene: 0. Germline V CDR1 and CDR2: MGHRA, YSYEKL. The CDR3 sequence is CASSQGTSNEQFF. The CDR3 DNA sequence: TGCGCCAGCAGCCAAGGGACTAGCAATGAGCAGTTCTTC.

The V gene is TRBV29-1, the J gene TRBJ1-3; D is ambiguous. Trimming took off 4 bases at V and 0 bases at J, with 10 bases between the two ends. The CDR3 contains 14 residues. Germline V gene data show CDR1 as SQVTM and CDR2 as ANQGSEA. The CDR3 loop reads CSVGAGFSGNTIYF. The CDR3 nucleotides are TGCAGCGTTGGGGCAGGTTTCTCTGGAAACACCATATATTTT.